A selection of T cell receptor beta chains follows, all from one sample in a study of cytomegalovirus exposure and HLA in healthy donors. The data were produced by immunoSEQ multiplex PCR, yet TCRdb's version contains in-frame clones alone and is incomplete. The table shows 100,000 to 150,000 clones, with 72% occurring only once. Sequencing was carried out using PBMCs. Receptors were obtained from a man aged 25-45 years in good health and CMV-seronegative. CDR3s include the opening cysteine and the closing phenylalanine or tryptophan. Each record gives: V gene, D gene, J gene, clone size, CDR3 DNA, CDR3 protein. D genes are given only for firm matches. Part of the rows lack a size; the others show once, few, many or a class for expanded clones.

v_call: TRBV7-6; d_call: NA; j_call: TRBJ2-6; clone_size: few; cdr3_nt: TGTGCCAGCAGCTTAACGGGTTTAAGTCCGTCCAACGTCCTGACTTTC; cdr3_aa: CASSLTGLSPSNVLTF
v_call: TRBV10-2; d_call: TRBD2; j_call: TRBJ2-5; clone_size: NA; cdr3_nt: TGCGCCAGCAGTAAGGGACTAGCGGGGGGGCAAGAGACCCAGTACTTC; cdr3_aa: CASSKGLAGGQETQYF
v_call: TRBV27; d_call: NA; j_call: TRBJ1-2; clone_size: NA; cdr3_nt: TGTGCCAGCAGTTTAAGACAGGCCCTTCCTTATGGCTACACCTTC; cdr3_aa: CASSLRQALPYGYTF
v_call: TRBV7-9; d_call: TRBD2; j_call: TRBJ2-1; clone_size: NA; cdr3_nt: TGTTCCAGCAGCCCCCCGGCGGCTAGCGGACCGAGTTGGGATGAGCAGTTCTTC; cdr3_aa: CSSSPPAASGPSWDEQFF
v_call: TRBV29-1; d_call: NA; j_call: TRBJ1-2; clone_size: few; cdr3_nt: TGCAGCGTTGATTTACAGGGTGGCTATGGCTACACCTTC; cdr3_aa: CSVDLQGGYGYTF
v_call: TRBV30; d_call: NA; j_call: TRBJ2-3; clone_size: NA; cdr3_nt: TGTGCCTGGAATGGGTACGGGAGTACGCAGTATTTT; cdr3_aa: CAWNGYGSTQYF
v_call: TRBV6-5; d_call: TRBD2; j_call: TRBJ2-7; clone_size: NA; cdr3_nt: TGTGCCAGCAGTTCCCGGGGAGCGGGGTCCATCGGGGAGCAGTACTTC; cdr3_aa: CASSSRGAGSIGEQYF
v_call: TRBV5-6; d_call: NA; j_call: TRBJ2-5; clone_size: NA; cdr3_nt: TGTGCCAGCAGCTCCGGGTGGGGGGGGGCCAGGGAGACCCAGTACTTC; cdr3_aa: CASSSGWGGARETQYF
v_call: TRBV19; d_call: NA; j_call: TRBJ1-4; clone_size: few; cdr3_nt: TGTGCCAGTAGTATTGGGGCAGCAACTAATGAAAAACTGTTTTTT; cdr3_aa: CASSIGAATNEKLFF
v_call: TRBV4-1; d_call: NA; j_call: TRBJ1-3; clone_size: NA; cdr3_nt: TGCGCCAGCAGCCAACCAGGGGTTCGTGGAAACACCATATATTTT; cdr3_aa: CASSQPGVRGNTIYF
v_call: TRBV6-1; d_call: TRBD2; j_call: TRBJ2-3; clone_size: NA; cdr3_nt: TGTGCCAGCAGTGGGACTAGCGGGGGCACAGATACGCAGTATTTT; cdr3_aa: CASSGTSGGTDTQYF
v_call: TRBV30; d_call: TRBD1; j_call: TRBJ2-7; clone_size: NA; cdr3_nt: TGTGCCTGGAGTATACAGGGGTACGAGCAGTACTTC; cdr3_aa: CAWSIQGYEQYF
v_call: TRBV5-4; d_call: NA; j_call: TRBJ2-5; clone_size: NA; cdr3_nt: TGTGCCAGCAGCTCGGTACTAGAGGGAGAGACCCAGTACTTC; cdr3_aa: CASSSVLEGETQYF
v_call: TRBV6-5; d_call: NA; j_call: TRBJ1-5; clone_size: NA; cdr3_nt: TGTGCCGCCGGGGGAAAAAATAGCAATCAGCCCCAGCATTTT; cdr3_aa: CAAGGKNSNQPQHF
v_call: TRBV27; d_call: TRBD1; j_call: TRBJ1-2; clone_size: NA; cdr3_nt: TGTGCCAGCAGTTCGCCAGGGGGCGCAGGCTATGGCTACACCTTC; cdr3_aa: CASSSPGGAGYGYTF
v_call: TRBV5-1; d_call: TRBD1; j_call: TRBJ1-2; clone_size: NA; cdr3_nt: TGCGCCAGCAGTTACAGTGCTGGGGACAGGGAGGAGAATGGCTACACCTTC; cdr3_aa: CASSYSAGDREENGYTF
v_call: TRBV4-1; d_call: NA; j_call: TRBJ2-7; clone_size: NA; cdr3_nt: TGCGCCAGCAGCCAGACCCGTTTCGGGGCAGGGGCCTACGAGCAGTACTTC; cdr3_aa: CASSQTRFGAGAYEQYF
v_call: TRBV11-1; d_call: NA; j_call: TRBJ2-5; clone_size: NA; cdr3_nt: TGTGCCAGCAGCCAGAACGGTGGGGAGCAGTACTTC; cdr3_aa: CASSQNGGEQYF
v_call: TRBV6-1; d_call: TRBD1; j_call: TRBJ1-3; clone_size: NA; cdr3_nt: TGTGCCAGCAACGTCGGACAGGGGGGAAACACCATATATTTT; cdr3_aa: CASNVGQGGNTIYF
v_call: TRBV5-1; d_call: NA; j_call: TRBJ2-1; clone_size: NA; cdr3_nt: TGCGCCAGCAGCGTCGAAGGGGGCTCCTACAATGAGCAGTTCTTC; cdr3_aa: CASSVEGGSYNEQFF
v_call: TRBV11-2; d_call: NA; j_call: TRBJ2-7; clone_size: NA; cdr3_nt: TGTGCCAGCAGCAGAGACATCTTCCGGAACGAGCAGTACTTC; cdr3_aa: CASSRDIFRNEQYF
v_call: TRBV7-3; d_call: TRBD2; j_call: TRBJ2-1; clone_size: NA; cdr3_nt: TGTGCCAGCAGCCGGGGACTAGCGGGGGGTAATGAGCAGTTCTTC; cdr3_aa: CASSRGLAGGNEQFF
v_call: TRBV4-1; d_call: NA; j_call: TRBJ2-2; clone_size: NA; cdr3_nt: TGCGCCAGCAGCCAAGAGGGGGGTGCCGGGGAGCTGTTTTTT; cdr3_aa: CASSQEGGAGELFF
v_call: TRBV7-2; d_call: TRBD1; j_call: TRBJ1-2; clone_size: NA; cdr3_nt: TGTGCCAGCAGCCTCAGACAGGGGGGAGGCTACACCTTC; cdr3_aa: CASSLRQGGGYTF
v_call: TRBV28; d_call: NA; j_call: TRBJ1-5; clone_size: NA; cdr3_nt: TGTGCCAGCAGCCCACCGGGGGCGGGGGCAAGTCAGCCCCAGCATTTT; cdr3_aa: CASSPPGAGASQPQHF
v_call: TRBV7-9; d_call: NA; j_call: TRBJ2-7; clone_size: NA; cdr3_nt: TGTTCCAGCAGCTTAGTCTCTTTGGAGCAGTACTTC; cdr3_aa: CSSSLVSLEQYF
v_call: TRBV10-3; d_call: TRBD2; j_call: TRBJ2-5; clone_size: NA; cdr3_nt: TGTGCCATCAGTGAGTCTGCGGGGGGGCCGGTGGAGACCCAGTACTTC; cdr3_aa: CAISESAGGPVETQYF
v_call: TRBV6-4; d_call: NA; j_call: TRBJ1-1; clone_size: NA; cdr3_nt: TGTGCCAGCAGTGACTCCCTGTTTTACGGGACTCAGGTGAACACTGAAGCTTTCTTT; cdr3_aa: CASSDSLFYGTQVNTEAFF
v_call: TRBV7-3; d_call: TRBD2; j_call: TRBJ2-5; clone_size: NA; cdr3_nt: TGTGCCAGCAGCCCGGGGGGAAGGACCCAGTACTTC; cdr3_aa: CASSPGGRTQYF
v_call: TRBV25-1; d_call: NA; j_call: TRBJ1-4; clone_size: NA; cdr3_nt: TGTGCCAGCAGTGAAACCCAAATAGAAGCTTCTAATGAAAAACTGTTTTTT; cdr3_aa: CASSETQIEASNEKLFF
v_call: TRBV11-2; d_call: TRBD2; j_call: TRBJ2-3; clone_size: once; cdr3_nt: TGTGCCAGCAGCTGGACAGCGGGGGGGCAAACAGATACGCAGTATTTT; cdr3_aa: CASSWTAGGQTDTQYF
v_call: TRBV10-3; d_call: NA; j_call: TRBJ2-7; clone_size: NA; cdr3_nt: TGTGCCATCAGCACCTCCCGGAAAGGGGAGGACGAGCAGTACTTC; cdr3_aa: CAISTSRKGEDEQYF
v_call: TRBV19; d_call: TRBD1; j_call: TRBJ2-2; clone_size: NA; cdr3_nt: TGTGCCAGTAGTATTTCAACAGGGGTCGCCGGGGAGCTGTTTTTT; cdr3_aa: CASSISTGVAGELFF
v_call: TRBV6-5; d_call: TRBD1; j_call: TRBJ1-5; clone_size: few; cdr3_nt: TGTGCCAGCAGTTACTTCAGGGGGGGCAATCAGCCCCAGCATTTT; cdr3_aa: CASSYFRGGNQPQHF
v_call: TRBV27; d_call: NA; j_call: TRBJ1-5; clone_size: few; cdr3_nt: TGTGCCAGCAGTTTATCGTGGCCAGGCAATCAGCCCCAGCATTTT; cdr3_aa: CASSLSWPGNQPQHF
v_call: TRBV27; d_call: NA; j_call: TRBJ1-1; clone_size: NA; cdr3_nt: TGTGCCAGCAGTTTGGAGGGAGGGAGGACTGAAGCTTTCTTT; cdr3_aa: CASSLEGGRTEAFF
v_call: TRBV5-8; d_call: TRBD2; j_call: TRBJ2-5; clone_size: NA; cdr3_nt: TGTGCCAGCAGCCAAAGCGGGGGGGCCCAAGAGACCCAGTACTTC; cdr3_aa: CASSQSGGAQETQYF
v_call: TRBV5-8; d_call: NA; j_call: TRBJ2-1; clone_size: NA; cdr3_nt: TGTGCCAGCAGCTTGTGGACAACAGAGCAGTTCTTC; cdr3_aa: CASSLWTTEQFF
v_call: TRBV30; d_call: NA; j_call: TRBJ2-1; clone_size: NA; cdr3_nt: TGTGCCTGGAGTCTCCTCGGCAATGAGCAGTTCTTC; cdr3_aa: CAWSLLGNEQFF
v_call: TRBV7-9; d_call: TRBD2; j_call: TRBJ2-7; clone_size: NA; cdr3_nt: TGTGCCAGCAGCCGTAGCGGGGGGTTCAACGAGCAGTACTTC; cdr3_aa: CASSRSGGFNEQYF
v_call: TRBV5-1; d_call: TRBD1; j_call: TRBJ1-1; clone_size: few; cdr3_nt: TGCGCCAGCACCCCACAGGGGGCAAGCACTGAAGCTTTCTTT; cdr3_aa: CASTPQGASTEAFF
v_call: TRBV4-3; d_call: TRBD1; j_call: TRBJ1-4; clone_size: few; cdr3_nt: TGCGCCAGCAGCCAGCAAATTGACAGGGCGTACGAAAAACTGTTTTTT; cdr3_aa: CASSQQIDRAYEKLFF
v_call: TRBV7-9; d_call: TRBD1; j_call: TRBJ1-2; clone_size: once; cdr3_nt: TGTGCCAGCAGCAATGCACAAGATACAGGGGTCTATGGCTACACCTTC; cdr3_aa: CASSNAQDTGVYGYTF
v_call: TRBV19; d_call: TRBD1; j_call: TRBJ2-5; clone_size: once; cdr3_nt: TGTGCCAGTAGTCTTGGACAGGGTAAAGAGACCCAGTACTTC; cdr3_aa: CASSLGQGKETQYF
v_call: TRBV4-1; d_call: NA; j_call: TRBJ2-1; clone_size: few; cdr3_nt: TGCGCCAGCAGCCAAGTAGCCGGGTTTGACTACAATGAGCAGTTCTTC; cdr3_aa: CASSQVAGFDYNEQFF
v_call: TRBV28; d_call: TRBD1; j_call: TRBJ2-6; clone_size: NA; cdr3_nt: TGTGCCAGCAGCCGCCCAGGGGGTACTGGGGCCAACGTCCTGACTTTC; cdr3_aa: CASSRPGGTGANVLTF
v_call: TRBV10-3; d_call: NA; j_call: TRBJ1-5; clone_size: NA; cdr3_nt: TGTGCCATCAGTGCCAGGGAAGATCAGCCCCAGCATTTT; cdr3_aa: CAISAREDQPQHF
v_call: TRBV27; d_call: NA; j_call: TRBJ2-2; clone_size: NA; cdr3_nt: TGTGCCAGCAGTTTTGGGCCGACGAACACCGGGGAGCTGTTTTTT; cdr3_aa: CASSFGPTNTGELFF